The entry that follows covers one T cell receptor beta chain sequence. Antigen unknown. The data were obtained in a study of T cell responses to AZD1222 COVID-19 vaccine. The CDR3 extends over 12 amino acids. CDR1 is SGHNT and CDR2 is YYREEE in the germline V gene (reference sequence). The V gene lost 4 bases and the J gene lost 3 bases, with 7 bases spanning the gap. Notes on the study in general: Dominant at 160-218 and 743-854, vaccine-associated CD4 TCRs also spanned spike.

The assay was immunoSEQ multiplex PCR, and TCRdb's table has in-frame clones only and misses some. The data contain about 150,000 clones, around 90% of them seen just once; the ten biggest clones take up 3% to 3.5%. The rearrangement links TRBV5-4 to TRBJ1-1, with TRBD1 as a possible D gene (5 bases). The TCR comes from an adult who received the AZD1222 COVID-19 vaccine. This material consisted of peripheral blood, taken 28 days after the second AZD1222 dose. The CDR3 is CASSGDHTEAFF. In nucleotides, the CDR3 is TGTGCCAGCAGCGGGGACCACACTGAAGCTTTCTTT.